This T cell receptor beta chain emerged from a study of T cell repertoires in cytomegalovirus infection (dated by TCRdb to between 2017 and 2020). About the investigation overall: Donor HLA type was relevant to the analysis, because carriage of CMV infection together with the matching HLA type was indicated by public TCR beta signatures.

The study at large found these results: In the ex vivo response, HLA-C-restricted CMV-specific TCR beta clonotypes were dominant, and in two of eight donors the single most frequent clonotype came from this HLA-C-restricted group. In both this cohort and an independent cohort of several hundred donors, the cumulative frequency of public TCR beta family members distinguished carriers of CMV infection plus the relevant HLA type.

This clonotype was detected ten times or more. This receptor's antigen is unknown. No much larger clone is present one base from it, and per-base qualities are unavailable. The CDR3 holds 15 amino acids from the cysteine to the phenylalanine. Left in the record is the CDR3 DNA by itself, 45 bases read in frame from the first base. The V end gives up 6 bases and the J end 8 bases, leaving 13 bases in the junction not matched to a gene. Instrument on record: Illumina HiSeq 1500. In TCRdb, the public reads were trimmed at Q25 with fastp and aligned with MiXCR, with productive beta chains retained. One record per CDR3 amino acid sequence lists the most common genes and DNA. The sample table lists about 740,000 distinct CDR3 sequences, roughly a third of them with a count of one. The ten largest clonotypes hold around 3% of the sample.

The source material was PBMCs. The sequence came from a human donor in good health (CMV status not recorded). Some clones in this sample may be carry-over from other donors' samples. The chain couples TRBV12-3 or TRBV12-4 to TRBJ1-2; TRBD1 agrees with 9 junctional bases. The encoded CDR3 is CASRPPGTGRGGYTF. The nucleotide sequence is TGTGCCAGCAGACCTCCCGGGACAGGGAGGGGCGGCTACACCTTC.